One sample yielded the 25 T cell receptor beta chains listed below, sequenced in a study of blood T cell repertoires in COVID-19. Clones were read by immunoSEQ multiplex PCR, and TCRdb kept only the in-frame ones, dropping some. The sample contains under 200,000 clones, about nine tenths of which appear only once. Specimen: peripheral blood. The receptors were gathered from a man between 65 and 80 years old with active or convalescent COVID-19.

The V call is TRBV15, the J call TRBJ2-7; maybe TRBD2 (6 bases). The length of the CDR3 is 13 residues. Germline lookup yields CDR1 LNHNV and CDR2 YYDKDF (reference sequence). V was pared by 4 bases and J by 6 bases, with 13 bases between. CDR3 DNA: TGTGCCACCAGCAATCCCCTGGGGGGCGAGCAGTACTTC. Amino acids: CATSNPLGGEQYF. The full variable domain, with the rest looked up from reference TRBV15 and TRBJ2-7, is DAMVIQNPRYQVTQFGKPVTLSCSQTLNHNVMYWYQQKSSQAPKLLFHYYDKDFNNEADTPDNFQSRRPNTSFCFLDIRSPGLGDTAMYLCATSNPLGGEQYFGPGTRLTVT.

In its sample, this clone was seen once. This CDR3 is CAWSLGTGISPLHF. In DNA, the CDR3 is TGTGCCTGGAGTCTGGGGACAGGGATTTCACCCCTCCACTTT. The chain couples TRBV30 to TRBJ1-6; 9 bases fit TRBD1. V lost 2 bases to trimming and J lost 9 bases; unmatched junction nucleotides: 5. Per germline, CDR1 GTSNPN and CDR2 SVGIG (reference sequence). This CDR3 has 14 amino acids.

V and J are TRBV5-1 and TRBJ1-1; TRBD1 is a possible D gene (6 bases). CDR3 size: 14 residues. Trimming left V 0 bases short and J 5 bases short, with 11 bases between. Germline CDR1 SGHRS, CDR2 YFSETQ. This CDR3 is CASSLGGGGTEAFF. The CDR3 bases are TGCGCCAGCAGCTTGGGAGGGGGAGGGACTGAAGCTTTCTTT.

This clone showed up just once. CDR3 in amino acids: CASSVGEVNTEAFF. DNA for the CDR3: TGTGCCAGCAGCGTAGGGGAGGTGAACACTGAAGCTTTCTTT. The rearrangement joins TRBV9 to TRBJ1-1; D call uncertain. CDR3 length equals 14 residues. Germline-derived CDR1 and CDR2 are SGDLS and YYNGEE. Between the trimmed V and J ends, which lost 0 bases and 0 bases, there was a span of 6 bases.

The rearrangement joins TRBV6-5 to TRBJ1-2; TRBD1 might be the D (5 bases). Looked up from germline, CDR1 is MNHEY and CDR2 is SVGAGI. This CDR3 has 12 residues. V lost 6 bases and J 3 bases, leaving 8 bases between the germline ends. CDR3 nucleotide sequence: TGTGCCAGCAGCCGGGGGTACTATGGCTACACCTTC. Its protein product is CASSRGYYGYTF.

This sequence joins TRBV6-5 and TRBJ1-5; D uncertain. This CDR3 has 13 amino acids. V was pared by 7 bases and J by 2 bases, with 9 bases between. The germline CDR1 and CDR2 sequences are MNHEY and SVGAGI. The CDR3 DNA sequence: TGTGCCAGCACTTCCGGGGGCAATCAGCCCCAGCATTTT. It specifies CASTSGGNQPQHF.

The chain links TRBV4-3 to TRBJ2-3, with TRBD2 identical over 11 bases. This CDR3 has 16 residues. Germline V gives CDR1 LGHNA, CDR2 YSLEER. Trimming took 4 bases from V and 1 from J; bases not matched to a gene: 4. CDR3 in amino acids: CASSRLAGGRTDTQYF. CDR3 nucleotides: TGCGCCAGCAGCCGGCTAGCGGGGGGACGCACAGATACGCAGTATTTT.

The V and J genes are TRBV2 and TRBJ2-5; D ambiguous. CDR3 length: 12 amino acids. Germline CDR1 and CDR2: SNHLY and FYNNEI. V dropped 4 bases and J dropped 5 bases, with 8 bases sitting between them. The CDR3 loop is CASSARVETQYF. The CDR3, as DNA: TGTGCCAGCAGTGCCCGAGTGGAGACCCAGTACTTC.

The chain links TRBV2 to TRBJ2-5, with unresolved D. This CDR3 contains 12 residues. Germline V gives CDR1 SNHLY, CDR2 FYNNEI. The V gene lost 7 bases and the J gene lost 0 bases, with 6 bases spanning the gap. The DNA of the CDR3 is TGTGCCAGCAAGGAGTACCAAGAGACCCAGTACTTC. It yields the protein CASKEYQETQYF. The variable domain in full, with the rest retrieved from reference TRBV2 and TRBJ2-5, is EPEVTQTPSHQVTQMGQEVILRCVPISNHLYFYWYRQILGQKVEFLVSFYNNEISEKSEIFDDQFSVERPDGSNFTLKIRSTKLEDSAMYFCASKEYQETQYFGPGTRLLVL.

The rearrangement uses TRBV11-2 and TRBJ2-7, with 11 bases that match TRBD1. V lost 6 bases to trimming and J lost 5 bases; unmatched junction nucleotides: 3. The CDR3 covers 13 residues. Germline V CDR1 and CDR2: SGHAT, FQNNGV. In DNA, the CDR3 is TGTGCCAGCAGACGGACAGGGGGCCACGAGCAGTACTTC. It codes for CASRRTGGHEQYF.

The chain links TRBV28 to TRBJ2-3, with D maybe TRBD2 (6 bases). There are 15 residues in the CDR3. Germline-derived CDR1 and CDR2 are MDHEN and SYDVKM. V was trimmed by 7 bases and J by 2 bases, leaving 16 bases between them. The CDR3 DNA reads as TGTGCCAGCACCCAGGGAGGCAGCACCACAGATACGCAGTATTTT. This encodes CASTQGGSTTDTQYF.

The rearrangement links TRBV3-1 (or the pseudogene TRBV3-2) to TRBJ2-7; 13 positions match TRBD2. This CDR3 contains 17 residues. In germline, CDR1 is LGHDT, CDR2 YNNKEL (reference sequence). V gave up 2 bases and J gave up 4 bases; unmatched junction bases: 8. CDR3 protein: CASSQTHWTSGSYEQYF. The CDR3 nucleotides read TGTGCCAGCAGCCAAACCCACTGGACTAGCGGGAGTTACGAGCAGTACTTC.

This chain links TRBV4-1 with TRBJ1-3, with a possible D match to TRBD1 (5 bases). Germline V gives CDR1 MGHRA, CDR2 YSYEKL. Trimming removed 2 bases at V and 7 bases at J, with 12 bases between. This CDR3 has 14 residues. CDR3 protein: CASSQWGVGNTIYF. Here the CDR3 DNA reads TGCGCCAGCAGCCAATGGGGGGTTGGGAACACCATATATTTT.

The chain joins TRBV5-5 to TRBJ2-7; 7 nucleotides align to TRBD2. Germline V gives CDR1 SGHKS, CDR2 YYEKEE (reference sequence). Trimming removed 2 bases from V and 4 bases from J; junction bases left unmatched: 12. The CDR3 is made up of 16 amino acids. CDR3 loop: CASSLTGTTIEYEQYF. CDR3 sequence (DNA): TGTGCCAGCAGCTTAACCGGGACTACCATCGAGTACGAGCAGTACTTC.

This chain joins TRBV9 and TRBJ2-3; possibly TRBD1 for D (6 bases). This CDR3 is built from 13 residues. Germline CDR1 and CDR2: SGDLS and YYNGEE. Trimming pared 4 bases from V and 5 bases from J, leaving 11 bases between. CDR3 protein: CASSPGVGDTQYF. In DNA form, the CDR3 reads TGTGCCAGCAGCCCAGGGGTAGGAGATACGCAGTATTTT.

The rearrangement uses TRBV6-6 and TRBJ2-7; 13 bases line up with TRBD2. Trimming at V came to 5 bases and at J to 12 bases, leaving 7 bases not matched to a gene. The germline gives CDR1 MNHNY, CDR2 SVGAGI (reference sequence). This CDR3 has 13 amino acids. The CDR3 loop is CASSPPGLAGWYF. CDR3 nucleotide sequence: TGTGCCAGCAGTCCTCCGGGACTAGCGGGGTGGTACTTC.

The J gene is TRBJ2-7, the V gene TRBV28; 9 nucleotides match TRBD1. The CDR3 contains 12 residues. Trimming at V came to 10 bases and at J to 3 bases, leaving 4 bases not matched to a gene. CDR1 MDHEN and CDR2 SYDVKM come from the germline V gene. The CDR3 spells CATTGGGYEQYF. The DNA of the CDR3 is TGTGCCACCACAGGGGGCGGCTACGAGCAGTACTTC.

The J gene is TRBJ1-6, the V gene TRBV28; the D gene is possibly TRBD1 (6 bases). V was trimmed by 6 bases and J by 5 bases, leaving 14 bases between them. Germline CDR1 reads MDHEN; CDR2 reads SYDVKM. The CDR3 extends over 15 amino acids. The CDR3 bases are TGTGCCAGCAGATCTCCGACAGGACATAATTCACCCCTCCACTTT. As protein: CASRSPTGHNSPLHF.

This clone was recorded a few times. The rearrangement joins TRBV6-5 to TRBJ2-1; TRBD1 matches 8 bases. The CDR3 length is 13 residues. Trimming cost V 8 bases and J 5 bases; bases outside gene matches: 5. Germline CDR1 is MNHEY and CDR2 is SVGAGI. CDR3: CASGRTGNNEQFF. The CDR3 region has the DNA TGTGCCAGCGGTAGGACAGGGAACAATGAGCAGTTCTTC.

This chain connects TRBV5-4 to TRBJ2-2; 7 bases match TRBD1. The CDR3 totals 16 residues. The junction had 10 bases not matched to a gene; V was cut back by 4 bases and J by 4 bases. Looked up from germline, CDR1 is SGHNT and CDR2 is YYREEE (reference sequence). This CDR3 is CASSHPTGSVTGELFF. The CDR3 coding sequence is TGTGCCAGCAGCCACCCGACAGGGTCGGTCACCGGGGAGCTGTTTTTT.

The V and J genes are TRBV5-6 and TRBJ2-7, with TRBD2 identical over 7 bases. After removal of 0 bases from V and 0 bases from J, the junction contained 6 bases not matched to a gene. Germline loops: CDR1 SGHDT, CDR2 YYEEEE. This CDR3 is 16 amino acids long. This chain's CDR3 is CASSLGLGGSSYEQYF. The CDR3 region has the DNA TGTGCCAGCAGCTTGGGTTTGGGCGGGAGCTCCTACGAGCAGTACTTC.

The chain is built from TRBV10-1 and TRBJ2-2, with D uncertain. Per germline, CDR1 WNHNN and CDR2 SYGVQD (reference sequence). The CDR3 covers 13 residues. Trimming shortened V by 2 bases and J by 4 bases, and 5 bases separated the two germline ends. CDR3 DNA: TGCGCCAGCAGTGAGAGAGTCACCGGGGAGCTGTTTTTT. It is translated as CASSERVTGELFF.

This chain links TRBV20-1 with TRBJ1-5; D is possibly TRBD1 (5 bases). CDR3 length equals 16 residues. The germline V and J ends were trimmed by 3 bases and 0 bases, with 15 bases remaining between them. Germline CDR1 reads DFQATT; CDR2 reads SNEGSKA (reference sequence). In DNA form, the CDR3 reads TGCAGTGCTAGTAGTGGGGCCCCTTATAGCAATCAGCCCCAGCATTTT. Amino acids: CSASSGAPYSNQPQHF.

The table lists this clone with many counts. This chain uses TRBV12-3 or TRBV12-4 with TRBJ1-1, with a possible D match to TRBD1 (5 bases). The V gene lost 10 bases and the J gene lost 11 bases, with 20 bases spanning the gap. This CDR3 has 12 residues. The CDR3 nucleotides read TGTGCCACCAAAAAGCGGGCAGGGTGGGCTTTCTTT. This gives the protein CATKKRAGWAFF.

The genes are TRBV24-1 and TRBJ1-5, with D tentatively TRBD1 (6 bases). The germline gives CDR1 KGHDR, CDR2 SFDVKD. Trimming removed 4 bases from V and 6 bases from J, with 9 bases in between. The CDR3 covers 13 residues. The chain's CDR3 is CATSEGATQPQHF. The CDR3 coding sequence is TGTGCCACCAGTGAGGGGGCCACTCAGCCCCAGCATTTT.